The next 4 T cell receptor beta chains were all read from a single sample in a study of blood T cells in healthy people across ages. Alongside a J-beta primer mix, a sample-barcoded 5' primer served in a second PCR lasting about 7 to 12 cycles. Each CDR3 protein is one row after TCRdb ran MiXCR on the 5' RACE reads. The data contain some 1.7 million distinct CDR3 sequences, under 30% of them singletons. Sequencing used blood. These receptors all come from a woman aged 30 to 39 in good health.

Details on this clonotype: A read error is possible here, since a much larger clone lies one base away. The chain employs TRBV5-1 and TRBJ2-7; D ambiguous. CDR1 and CDR2 (germline): SGHRS, YFSETQ. This CDR3 spans 13 amino acids. The CDR3 DNA is TGCGCCAGCAGCCCGGCAGCTTCCTGCGAGCAGTACTTC. As protein: CASSPAASCEQYF.

This clonotype was picked up many times. The CDR3 coding sequence is TGCAGTGCCCACCTCTCGGGACAGGGGGAGACCCAGTACTTC. Translation: CSAHLSGQGETQYF. The rearrangement joins TRBV20-1 to TRBJ2-5; 10 bases map to TRBD1. The trim removed 6 bases at V and 5 bases at J, leaving 9 bases unmatched. CDR1 DFQATT and CDR2 SNEGSKA come from the germline V gene (reference sequence). CDR3 length: 14 residues.

This clonotype appeared a few times. The chain is built from TRBV7-3 and TRBJ2-1; 7 nucleotides agree with TRBD2. The V gene's germline CDR1 is SGHTA and CDR2 FQGTGA. The CDR3 extends over 16 amino acids. The junction had 8 bases not matched to a gene; V was cut back by 5 bases and J by 1 base. CDR3: CASSTTSDSSYNEQFF. CDR3 DNA: TGTGCCAGCAGCACAACTAGCGATAGTTCCTACAATGAGCAGTTCTTC.

V usage is TRBV3-1 and J usage is TRBJ1-1; tentatively, D is TRBD1 (5 bases). This CDR3 contains 18 residues. Trimming stripped 1 base from V and 3 bases from J, with 21 bases between. Germline-derived CDR1 and CDR2 are LGHDT and YNNKEL (reference sequence). Written as DNA, the CDR3 is TGTGCCAGCAGCCAAGTGTTAGGTCGGGGGAAGGGAGACACTGAAGCTTTCTTT. Its protein product is CASSQVLGRGKGDTEAFF.